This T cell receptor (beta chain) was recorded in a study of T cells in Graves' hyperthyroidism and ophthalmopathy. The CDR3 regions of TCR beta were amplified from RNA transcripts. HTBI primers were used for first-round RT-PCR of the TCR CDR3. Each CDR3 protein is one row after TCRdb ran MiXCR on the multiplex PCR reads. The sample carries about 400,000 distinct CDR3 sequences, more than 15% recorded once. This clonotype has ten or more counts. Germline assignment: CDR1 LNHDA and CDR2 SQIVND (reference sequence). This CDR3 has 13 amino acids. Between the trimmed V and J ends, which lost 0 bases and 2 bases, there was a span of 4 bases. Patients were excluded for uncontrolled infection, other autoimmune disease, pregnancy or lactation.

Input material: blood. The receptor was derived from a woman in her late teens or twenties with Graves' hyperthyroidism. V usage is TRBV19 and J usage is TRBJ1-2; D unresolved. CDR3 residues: CASSIEINYGYTF. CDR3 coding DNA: TGTGCCAGTAGTATAGAGATAAACTATGGCTACACCTTC.